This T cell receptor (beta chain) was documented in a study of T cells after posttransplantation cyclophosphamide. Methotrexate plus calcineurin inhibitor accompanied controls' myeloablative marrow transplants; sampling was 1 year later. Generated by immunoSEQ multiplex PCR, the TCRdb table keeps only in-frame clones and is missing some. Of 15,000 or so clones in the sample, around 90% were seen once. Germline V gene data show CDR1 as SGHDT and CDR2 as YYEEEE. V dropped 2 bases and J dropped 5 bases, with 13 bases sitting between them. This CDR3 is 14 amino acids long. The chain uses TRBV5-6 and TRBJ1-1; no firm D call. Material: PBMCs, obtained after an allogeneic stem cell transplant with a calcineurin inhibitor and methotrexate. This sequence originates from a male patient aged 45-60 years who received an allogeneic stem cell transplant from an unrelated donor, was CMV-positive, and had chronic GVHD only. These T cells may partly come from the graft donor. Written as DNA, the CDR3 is TGTGCCAGCAGCTTAGGGAGGGTTGGAACTGAAGCTTTCTTT. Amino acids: CASSLGRVGTEAFF.